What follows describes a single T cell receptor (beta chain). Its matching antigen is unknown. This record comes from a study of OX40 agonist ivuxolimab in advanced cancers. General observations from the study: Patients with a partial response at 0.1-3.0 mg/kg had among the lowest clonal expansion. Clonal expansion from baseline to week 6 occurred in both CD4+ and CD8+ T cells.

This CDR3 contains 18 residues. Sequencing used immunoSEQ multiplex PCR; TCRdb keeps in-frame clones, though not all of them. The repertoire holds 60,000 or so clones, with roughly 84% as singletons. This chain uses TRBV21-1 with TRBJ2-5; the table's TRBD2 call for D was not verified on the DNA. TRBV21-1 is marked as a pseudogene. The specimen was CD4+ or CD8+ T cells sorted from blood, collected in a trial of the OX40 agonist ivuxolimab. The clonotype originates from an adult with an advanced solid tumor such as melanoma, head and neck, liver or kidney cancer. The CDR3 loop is CASSLELAAPGLVLSQYF. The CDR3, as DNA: TGTGCCAGCAGCTTAGAGTTGGCAGCTCCGGGACTAGTCCTATCCCAGTACTTC.